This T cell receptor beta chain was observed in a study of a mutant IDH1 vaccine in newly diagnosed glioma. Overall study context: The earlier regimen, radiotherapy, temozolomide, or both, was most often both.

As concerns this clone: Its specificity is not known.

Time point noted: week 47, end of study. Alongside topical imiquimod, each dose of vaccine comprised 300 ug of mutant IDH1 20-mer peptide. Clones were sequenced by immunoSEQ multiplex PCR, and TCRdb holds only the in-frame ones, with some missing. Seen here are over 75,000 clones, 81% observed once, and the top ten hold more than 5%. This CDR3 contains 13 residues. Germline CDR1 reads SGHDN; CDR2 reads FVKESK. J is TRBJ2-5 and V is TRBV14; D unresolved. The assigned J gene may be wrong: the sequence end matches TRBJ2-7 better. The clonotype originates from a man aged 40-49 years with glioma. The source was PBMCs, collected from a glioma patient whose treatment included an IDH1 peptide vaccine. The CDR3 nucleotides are TGTGCCAGCAGCCAAGATATGCGCTACGAGCAGTACTTC. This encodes CASSQDMRYEQYF.